The 27 T cell receptor beta chains reported below all come from one sample, sequenced in a study of OX40 agonist ivuxolimab in advanced cancers. Clones were read by immunoSEQ multiplex PCR, and TCRdb kept only the in-frame ones, dropping some. Among 85,000 to 95,000 clones listed, around 90% were seen once. The starting material was CD4+ or CD8+ T cells sorted from blood, obtained in a trial of the OX40 agonist ivuxolimab. The receptors were sampled from an adult with an advanced solid tumor such as melanoma, head and neck, liver or kidney cancer.

The chain uses TRBV5-1 and TRBJ2-7; D is perhaps TRBD2 (5 bases). Germline V lookup: CDR1 SGHRS, CDR2 YFSETQ. V shed 0 bases and J shed 5 bases, with 15 bases lying between them. This CDR3 contains 15 residues. The CDR3 DNA reads as TGCGCCAGCAGCTTGGATGGCGGGCTAAGAAACGAGCAGTACTTC. Translating it yields CASSLDGGLRNEQYF.

The J gene is TRBJ2-5, the V gene TRBV6-1, with a tentative D call TRBD1 (6 bases). The CDR3 loop spans 14 amino acids. Trimming took off 7 bases at V and 2 bases at J, with 14 bases between the two ends. The germline V gene has CDR1 MNHNS and CDR2 SASEGT. CDR3 residues: CASKWRTEQETQYF. The CDR3 DNA reads as TGTGCCAGCAAGTGGAGGACAGAACAAGAGACCCAGTACTTC.

The chain joins TRBV18 to TRBJ2-1, with 10 positions matching TRBD1. CDR1 KGHSH and CDR2 LQKENI come from the germline V gene. The CDR3 is 15 amino acids. Germline trimming cut 6 bases from V and 4 bases from J; bases unmatched to any gene: 6. The CDR3 nucleotides are TGTGCCAGCTCCCCCGACAGGGGGCATTACAATGAGCAGTTCTTC. Translating gives CASSPDRGHYNEQFF.

The sample holds one count of this clone. The CDR3 here is CASSLAGVSYEQYF. DNA for the CDR3: TGTGCCAGTTCTCTAGCGGGAGTTTCGTACGAGCAGTACTTC. The chain uses TRBV6-1 and TRBJ2-7; TRBD2 agrees at 10 bases. Germline V gene sequence: CDR1 MNHNS, CDR2 SASEGT. Unmatched junction bases numbered 9, after V lost 9 bases and J lost 4 bases. The CDR3 length is 14 residues.

The chain employs TRBV30 and TRBJ1-3, with D unresolved. This CDR3 comprises 16 residues. CDR1 GTSNPN and CDR2 SVGIG come from the germline V gene (reference sequence). Between the trimmed V and J ends, which lost 1 base and 0 bases, there was a span of 13 bases. CDR3 protein: CAWSDYRLYSGNTIYF. The CDR3 DNA is TGTGCCTGGAGTGATTACAGACTATACTCTGGAAACACCATATATTTT.

The chain recombines TRBV9 with TRBJ2-5; D gene ambiguous. From germline, CDR1 is SGDLS and CDR2 YYNGEE. CDR3 length equals 14 residues. Trimming removed 3 bases at V and 5 bases at J, with 14 bases between. CDR3 sequence: CASSAQAVGETQYF. In nucleotides, the CDR3 is TGTGCCAGCAGCGCCCAAGCTGTGGGGGAGACCCAGTACTTC.

CDR3 DNA sequence: TGTGCCAGCAGGCCTGGGGGGGCCTGGACGGATGAGCAGTACTTC. Translation: CASRPGGAWTDEQYF. The chain employs TRBV5-4 and TRBJ2-7; possible D gene TRBD2, 7 bases. CDR1 is SGHNT, CDR2 YYREEE, per germline (reference sequence). This CDR3 is 15 amino acids long. The V end was cut by 5 bases, the J end by 7 bases, with 22 bases between.

The chain is built from TRBV19 and TRBJ1-1; TRBD1 aligns across 11 bases. Trimming took 4 bases from V and 5 from J; bases not matched to a gene: 9. The CDR3 consists of 16 residues. Germline CDR1 LNHDA, CDR2 SQIVND (reference sequence). The CDR3 DNA is TGTGCCAGTAGTACCGGACAGGGGGCGTCGAAAACTGAAGCTTTCTTT. Residues: CASSTGQGASKTEAFF.

This chain links TRBV28 with TRBJ2-5; D tentatively fits TRBD1 or TRBD2 (5 bases each). This CDR3 spans 15 amino acids. Germline CDR1 MDHEN, CDR2 SYDVKM. V was pared by 3 bases and J by 6 bases, with 17 bases between. As DNA, the CDR3 is TGTGCCAGCAGTTTCTCGGGACGGTCTGCAAAGACCCAGTACTTC. Protein product: CASSFSGRSAKTQYF.

The V gene is TRBV18, the J gene TRBJ2-5, with a weak D call TRBD1 (6 bases). This CDR3 comprises 17 residues. Per germline, CDR1 KGHSH and CDR2 LQKENI. Trimming stripped 2 bases from V and 3 bases from J, with 19 bases between. CDR3 loop: CASSPSRGRGEEETQYF. The DNA of the CDR3 is TGTGCCAGCTCACCAAGCAGGGGACGGGGTGAGGAAGAGACCCAGTACTTC. The full variable domain, its missing parts supplied by reference TRBV18 and TRBJ2-5, is NAGVMQNPRHLVRRRGQEARLRCSPMKGHSHVYWYRQLPEEGLKFMVYLQKENIIDESGMPKERFSAEFPKEGPSILRIQQVVRGDSAAYFCASSPSRGRGEEETQYFGPGTRLLVL.

A single count supports this clone. The chain joins TRBV29-1 to TRBJ1-1, with D uncertain. The CDR3 length is 13 residues. In germline, CDR1 is SQVTM, CDR2 ANQGSEA. The germline V and J ends were trimmed by 4 bases and 0 bases, with 9 bases remaining between them. CDR3 protein: CSVGPRMNTEAFF. DNA of the CDR3: TGCAGCGTTGGACCTCGGATGAACACTGAAGCTTTCTTT.

This chain joins TRBV28 and TRBJ2-1; TRBD2 matches at 9 bases. Germline V gene data show CDR1 as MDHEN and CDR2 as SYDVKM. This CDR3 is 14 amino acids long. Losses at the gene ends were 3 bases for V and 5 bases for J; bases not matched to a gene: 2. The CDR3 loop reads CASSLAGGHNEQFF. In DNA, the CDR3 is TGTGCCAGCAGTTTGGCGGGAGGGCACAATGAGCAGTTCTTC.

This rearrangement joins TRBV28 to TRBJ2-7; 9 nucleotides line up with TRBD1. The length of the CDR3 is 12 residues. The germline CDR1 and CDR2 sequences are MDHEN and SYDVKM. V lost 8 bases and J lost 1; bases outside the gene matches: 0. CDR3 bases: TGTGCCAGCGGACAGGGGTCCTACGAGCAGTACTTC. The encoded protein is CASGQGSYEQYF.

V is TRBV6-5 and J is TRBJ1-3; no clear D. The V gene lost 3 bases and the J gene lost 4 bases, with 13 bases spanning the gap. The germline V gene encodes CDR1 MNHEY and CDR2 SVGAGI. The CDR3 is made up of 15 amino acids. In DNA, the CDR3 is TGTGCCAGCAGTTATATTGGGTCATCAGGAAACACCATATATTTT. Translating it yields CASSYIGSSGNTIYF.

V usage is TRBV4-2 and J usage is TRBJ2-7, with 9 nucleotides matching TRBD2. This CDR3 comprises 15 residues. J was trimmed by 6 bases and V by 4 bases; bases with no gene match: 10. CDR1 is LGHNA, CDR2 YNFKEQ, per germline. CDR3 bases: TGTGCCAGCAGCCCGTCTAGCGGGACTAGCCTCGAGCAGTACTTC. This gives the protein CASSPSSGTSLEQYF.

This clone showed up just once. The CDR3 here is CASSDYSNTGELFF. The CDR3 DNA follows: TGCGCCAGCAGTGACTATTCGAACACCGGGGAGCTGTTTTTT. V is TRBV10-1 and J is TRBJ2-2; the D is unclear. Trimming cost V 3 bases and J 0 bases, with 5 bases left between them. The CDR3 runs to 14 residues. Germline V gives CDR1 WNHNN, CDR2 SYGVQD (reference sequence).

The rearrangement joins TRBV11-1 to TRBJ1-3; D is perhaps TRBD1 (5 bases). Germline V gene data show CDR1 as SGHAT and CDR2 as FQDESV (reference sequence). Deletions cut 3 bases from V and 1 base from J, with 13 bases between. The CDR3 sequence is 16 residues long. The CDR3 loop reads CASSFGRARSGNTIYF. The CDR3 region has the DNA TGTGCCAGCAGCTTCGGCAGGGCCAGGTCTGGAAACACCATATATTTT.

CDR3 sequence: CASRRLAGGYNEQFF. In nucleotides, the CDR3 is TGTGCCAGCAGGCGACTAGCGGGGGGCTACAATGAGCAGTTCTTC. The chain combines TRBV27 with TRBJ2-1, with TRBD2 identical over 13 bases. The CDR3 sequence is 15 residues long. The V gene's germline CDR1 is MNHEY and CDR2 SMNVEV (reference sequence). The ends lost 6 bases at V and 3 bases at J; junction bases unmatched: 2.

The chain recombines TRBV5-1 with TRBJ2-3; D is ambiguous. This CDR3 region has 11 residues. Germline V CDR1 and CDR2: SGHRS, YFSETQ. V shed 2 bases and J shed 5 bases, with 3 bases lying between them. Here the CDR3 DNA reads TGCGCCAGCAGCTTCGTAGATACGCAGTATTTT. Protein: CASSFVDTQYF. Full variable domain (missing parts from reference TRBV5-1 and TRBJ2-3): KAGVTQTPRYLIKTRGQQVTLSCSPISGHRSVSWYQQTPGQGLQFLFEYFSETQRNKGNFPGRFSGRQFSNSRSEMNVSTLELGDSALYLCASSFVDTQYFGPGTRLTVL.

The chain uses TRBV21-1 and TRBJ1-1. TRBV21-1 is flagged as a pseudogene. The CDR3 spans 11 residues. This CDR3 reads CASSNEGEAFF. The CDR3 nucleotides read TGTGCCAGCAGCAACGAGGGGGAAGCTTTCTTT.

This rearrangement joins TRBV7-2 to TRBJ1-1; D is uncertain. Trimming shortened V by 8 bases and J by 8 bases, and 12 bases separated the two germline ends. The length of the CDR3 is 11 residues. Germline assignment: CDR1 SGHTA and CDR2 FQGNSA. Here the CDR3 DNA reads TGTGCCAGCCGCGCAGGACGGGAAGCTTTCTTT. Translation gives CASRAGREAFF.

This chain links TRBV18 with TRBJ2-1; the D is unclear. The V end lost 1 base, the J end lost 3 bases, and 10 bases lay between the germline ends. CDR1 is KGHSH, CDR2 LQKENI, per germline. The CDR3 runs 15 residues. DNA for the CDR3: TGTGCCAGCTCACCACGGAGTACTAACTACAATGAGCAGTTCTTC. Protein sequence: CASSPRSTNYNEQFF.

The chain combines TRBV18 with TRBJ2-6, with TRBD2 identical over 8 bases. Unmatched junction bases numbered 4, after V lost 3 bases and J lost 0 bases. Germline values: CDR1 KGHSH, CDR2 LQKENI. This CDR3 has 17 amino acids. This chain's CDR3 is CASSPASGSSGANVLTF. The CDR3 DNA sequence: TGTGCCAGCTCACCGGCTAGCGGGTCCTCTGGGGCCAACGTCCTGACTTTC.

The chain carries TRBV7-2 and TRBJ2-7; 7 nucleotides agree with TRBD1. The germline V gene has CDR1 SGHTA and CDR2 FQGNSA. This CDR3 is built from 16 residues. Unmatched junction bases numbered 13, after V lost 6 bases and J lost 2 bases. Written as DNA, the CDR3 is TGTGCCAGCAGATCAGGCTGGACAGGCGCAACCTACGAGCAGTACTTC. Its protein product is CASRSGWTGATYEQYF.

The rearrangement joins TRBV5-1 to TRBJ2-1, with D maybe TRBD1 (5 bases). Germline CDR1 reads SGHRS; CDR2 reads YFSETQ. The CDR3 sequence is 14 residues long. Trimming removed 0 bases from V and 6 bases from J, with 10 bases in between. The CDR3 DNA reads TGCGCCAGCAGCTTGGGACAGAGAGGCAATGAGCAGTTCTTC. Its protein product is CASSLGQRGNEQFF.

The DNA for the CDR3 is TGTGCCAGCGGCGGGACACTTAGCTCCTACGAGCAGTACTTC. It specifies CASGGTLSSYEQYF. The chain links TRBV28 to TRBJ2-7; D possibly uses TRBD1 or TRBD2 (6 bases each). Trimming left V 8 bases short and J 0 bases short, with 14 bases between. The germline gives CDR1 MDHEN, CDR2 SYDVKM. CDR3 length equals 14 residues. Drawing the rest from reference TRBV28 and TRBJ2-7, the complete variable domain is DVKVTQSSRYLVKRTGEKVFLECVQDMDHENMFWYRQDPGLGLRLIYFSYDVKMKEKGDIPEGYSVSREKKERFSLILESASTNQTSMYLCASGGTLSSYEQYFGPGTRLTVT.

This chain joins TRBV28 and TRBJ1-5, with D perhaps matching TRBD1 (5 bases). Germline CDR1 and CDR2: MDHEN and SYDVKM. The CDR3 runs 15 residues. V shed 3 bases and J shed 1 base, with 10 bases lying between them. The CDR3 here is CASSLGGMSNQPQHF. The CDR3 DNA sequence: TGTGCCAGCAGTTTGGGGGGGATGAGCAATCAGCCCCAGCATTTT.